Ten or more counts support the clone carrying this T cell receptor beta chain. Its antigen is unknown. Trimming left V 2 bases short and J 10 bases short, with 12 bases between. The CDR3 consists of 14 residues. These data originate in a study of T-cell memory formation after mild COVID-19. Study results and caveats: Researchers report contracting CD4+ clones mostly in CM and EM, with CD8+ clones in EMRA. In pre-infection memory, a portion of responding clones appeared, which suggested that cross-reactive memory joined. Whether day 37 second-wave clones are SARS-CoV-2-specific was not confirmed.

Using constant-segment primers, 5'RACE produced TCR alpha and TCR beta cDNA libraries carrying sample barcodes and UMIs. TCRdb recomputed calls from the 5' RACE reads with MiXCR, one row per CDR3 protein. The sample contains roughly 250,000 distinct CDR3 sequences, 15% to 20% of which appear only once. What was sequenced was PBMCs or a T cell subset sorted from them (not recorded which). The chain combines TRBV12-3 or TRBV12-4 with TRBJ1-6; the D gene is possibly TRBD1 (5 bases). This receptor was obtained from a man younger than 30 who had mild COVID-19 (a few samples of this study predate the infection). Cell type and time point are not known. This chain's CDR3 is CASSLWLGESPLHF. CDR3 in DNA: TGTGCCAGCAGTTTATGGCTAGGGGAATCACCCCTCCACTTT.